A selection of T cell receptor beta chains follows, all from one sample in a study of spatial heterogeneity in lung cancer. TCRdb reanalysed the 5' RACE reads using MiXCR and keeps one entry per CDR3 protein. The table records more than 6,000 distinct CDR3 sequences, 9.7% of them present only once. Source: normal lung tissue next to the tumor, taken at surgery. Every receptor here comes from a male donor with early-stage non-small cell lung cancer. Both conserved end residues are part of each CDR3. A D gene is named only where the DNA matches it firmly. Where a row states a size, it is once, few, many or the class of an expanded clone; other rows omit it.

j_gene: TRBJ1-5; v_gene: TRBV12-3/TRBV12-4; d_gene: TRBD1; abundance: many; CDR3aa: CASSLAGGEDQPQHF; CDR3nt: TGTGCCAGCAGTTTAGCAGGGGGCGAGGATCAGCCCCAGCATTTT
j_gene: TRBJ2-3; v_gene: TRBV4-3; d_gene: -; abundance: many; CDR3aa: CASSQERRGYTDTQYF; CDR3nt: TGCGCCAGCAGCCAAGAGCGGCGGGGATACACAGATACGCAGTATTTT
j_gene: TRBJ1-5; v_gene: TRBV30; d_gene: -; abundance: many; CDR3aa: CAWSDLTGPYSNQPQHF; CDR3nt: TGTGCCTGGAGTGACTTGACAGGACCCTATAGCAATCAGCCCCAGCATTTT
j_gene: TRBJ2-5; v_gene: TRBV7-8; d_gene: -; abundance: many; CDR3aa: CASSSTTLSIETQYF; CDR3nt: TGTGCCAGCAGCTCGACCACGTTATCTATAGAGACCCAGTACTTC
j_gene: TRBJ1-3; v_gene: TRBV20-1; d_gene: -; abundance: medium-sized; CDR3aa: CSARDFPEPGNTIYF; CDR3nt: TGCAGTGCTAGAGACTTTCCGGAACCAGGAAACACCATATATTTT
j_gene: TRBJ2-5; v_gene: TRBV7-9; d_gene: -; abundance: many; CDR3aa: CASSLMGEGAGLKTQYF; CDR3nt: TGTGCCAGCAGCTTAATGGGAGAGGGTGCAGGGTTGAAGACCCAGTACTTC
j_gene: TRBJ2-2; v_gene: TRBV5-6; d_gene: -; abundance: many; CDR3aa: CASSLRFRGLQNTGELFF; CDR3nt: TGTGCCAGCAGCTTGAGGTTTCGGGGACTTCAGAACACCGGGGAGCTGTTTTTT
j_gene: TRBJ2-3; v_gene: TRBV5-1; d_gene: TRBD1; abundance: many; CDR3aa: CASSPWTGGIGTDTQYF; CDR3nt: TGCGCCAGCAGCCCCTGGACAGGGGGCATTGGGACAGATACGCAGTATTTT
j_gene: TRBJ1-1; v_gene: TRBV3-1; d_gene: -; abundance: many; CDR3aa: CASSSQGNTEAFF; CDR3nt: TGTGCCAGCAGCTCGCAGGGCAACACTGAAGCTTTCTTT
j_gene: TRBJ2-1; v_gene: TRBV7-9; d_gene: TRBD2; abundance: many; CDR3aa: CASSFGTSGKEEQFF; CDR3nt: TGTGCCAGCAGCTTTGGGACTAGCGGGAAGGAAGAGCAGTTCTTC
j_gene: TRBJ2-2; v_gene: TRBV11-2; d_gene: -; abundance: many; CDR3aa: CASSLETGELFF; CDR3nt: TGTGCCAGCAGCTTAGAAACCGGGGAGCTGTTTTTT
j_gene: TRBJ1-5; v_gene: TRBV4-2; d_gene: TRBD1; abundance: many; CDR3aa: CASSQGGTGNQPQHF; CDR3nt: TGTGCCAGCAGCCAAGGCGGGACAGGGAATCAGCCCCAGCATTTT
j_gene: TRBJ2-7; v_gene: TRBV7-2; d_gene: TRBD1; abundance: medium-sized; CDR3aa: CASSYGQGNEQYF; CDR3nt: TGTGCCAGCAGCTACGGACAGGGCAACGAGCAGTACTTC
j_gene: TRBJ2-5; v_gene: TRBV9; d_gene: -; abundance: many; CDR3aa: CASSVSGSGWETQYF; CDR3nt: TGTGCCAGCAGCGTATCCGGGTCTGGGTGGGAGACCCAGTACTTC
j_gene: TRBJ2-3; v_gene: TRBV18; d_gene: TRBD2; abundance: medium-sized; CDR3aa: CASSPLAGESDTQYF; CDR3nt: TGTGCCAGCTCACCACTAGCGGGGGAGTCAGATACGCAGTATTTT
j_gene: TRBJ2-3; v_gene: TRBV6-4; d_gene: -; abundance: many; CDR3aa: CASSEKAVDTDTQYF; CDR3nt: TGTGCCAGCAGTGAAAAAGCGGTCGACACAGATACGCAGTATTTT
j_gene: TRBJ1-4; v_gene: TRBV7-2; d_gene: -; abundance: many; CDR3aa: CASSFDIGPLNEKLFF; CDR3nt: TGTGCCAGCAGCTTCGATATAGGGCCACTTAATGAAAAACTGTTTTTT
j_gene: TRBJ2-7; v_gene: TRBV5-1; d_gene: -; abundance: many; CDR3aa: CASSLATSTYEQYF; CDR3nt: TGCGCCAGCAGCTTGGCGACAAGTACCTACGAGCAGTACTTC
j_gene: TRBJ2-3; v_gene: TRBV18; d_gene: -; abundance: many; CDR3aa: CASSLITDTQYF; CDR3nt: TGTGCCAGCTCACTCATAACAGATACGCAGTATTTT
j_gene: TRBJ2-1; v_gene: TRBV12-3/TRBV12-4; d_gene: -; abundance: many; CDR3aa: CASSTRVPGLNEQFF; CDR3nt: TGTGCCAGCAGTACAAGGGTCCCCGGGTTGAATGAGCAGTTCTTC
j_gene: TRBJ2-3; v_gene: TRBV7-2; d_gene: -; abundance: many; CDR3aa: CASSPAGTRSTDTQYF; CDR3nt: TGTGCCAGCAGCCCAGCGGGGACACGCAGCACAGATACGCAGTATTTT
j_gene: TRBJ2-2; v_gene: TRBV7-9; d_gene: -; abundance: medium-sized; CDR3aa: CASERGATGELFF; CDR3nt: TGTGCCAGCGAAAGGGGGGCTACCGGGGAGCTGTTTTTT
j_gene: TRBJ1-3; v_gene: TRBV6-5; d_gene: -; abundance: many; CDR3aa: CASSYAEGRGNTIYF; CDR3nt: TGTGCCAGCAGTTACGCGGAGGGCCGTGGAAACACCATATATTTT
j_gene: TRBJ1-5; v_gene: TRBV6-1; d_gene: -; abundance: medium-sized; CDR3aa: CASSPGPENQPQHF; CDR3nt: TGTGCCAGCAGTCCCGGGCCTGAGAATCAGCCCCAGCATTTT
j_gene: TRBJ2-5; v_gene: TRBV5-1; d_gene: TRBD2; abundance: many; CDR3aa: CASSLAGTGGQETQYF; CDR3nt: TGCGCCAGCAGCTTGGCCGGGACGGGGGGACAAGAGACCCAGTACTTC
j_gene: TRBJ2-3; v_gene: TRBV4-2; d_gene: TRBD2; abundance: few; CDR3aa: CASTPAQARGLAGPDTQYF; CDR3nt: TGTGCCAGCACCCCGGCACAAGCACGGGGCCTAGCGGGGCCAGATACGCAGTATTTT
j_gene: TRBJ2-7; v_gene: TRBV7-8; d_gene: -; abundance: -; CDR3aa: CASSFYICSARPTDILTYEQYF; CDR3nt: -
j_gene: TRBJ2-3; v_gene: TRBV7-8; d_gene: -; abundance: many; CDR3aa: CASSSRDWPTDTQYF; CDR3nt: TGTGCCAGCAGCTCCCGGGACTGGCCAACAGATACGCAGTATTTT
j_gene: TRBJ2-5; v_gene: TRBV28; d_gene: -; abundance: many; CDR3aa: CASSLGAGTQYF; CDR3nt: TGTGCCAGCAGTTTGGGGGCAGGGACCCAGTACTTC
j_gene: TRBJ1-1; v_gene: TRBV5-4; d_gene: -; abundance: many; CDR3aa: CASSLDFLSGTEAFF; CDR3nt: TGTGCCAGCAGCTTGGATTTTCTGTCGGGCACTGAAGCTTTCTTT
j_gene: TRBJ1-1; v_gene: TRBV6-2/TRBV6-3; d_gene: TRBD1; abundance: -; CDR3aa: CASSLDRGLTEAFF; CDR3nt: TGTGCCAGCAGTTTGGACAGGGGGCTGACTGAAGCTTTCTTT
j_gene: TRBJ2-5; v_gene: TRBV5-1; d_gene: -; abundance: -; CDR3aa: CASRLEETQYF; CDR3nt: TGCGCCAGCAGACTAGAGGAGACCCAGTACTTC
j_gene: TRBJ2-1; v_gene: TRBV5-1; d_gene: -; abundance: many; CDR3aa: CASSLGGMYNEQFF; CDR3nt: TGCGCCAGCAGCTTGGGCGGGATGTACAATGAGCAGTTCTTC
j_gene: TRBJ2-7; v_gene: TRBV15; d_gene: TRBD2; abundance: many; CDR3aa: CATSRTPSGEQYF; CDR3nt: TGTGCCACCAGCAGAACTCCTAGCGGCGAGCAGTACTTC
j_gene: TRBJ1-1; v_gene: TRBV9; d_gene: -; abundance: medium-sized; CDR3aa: CASSAGTGNVGAEAFF; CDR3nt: TGTGCCAGCAGCGCCGGGACGGGGAATGTGGGGGCTGAAGCTTTCTTT
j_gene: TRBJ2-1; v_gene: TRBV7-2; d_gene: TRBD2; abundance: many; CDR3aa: CASSLYPGTSGRAGYNEQFF; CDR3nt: TGTGCCAGCAGCTTATACCCCGGGACTAGCGGGAGGGCGGGGTACAATGAGCAGTTCTTC
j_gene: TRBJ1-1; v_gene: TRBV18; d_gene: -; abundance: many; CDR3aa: CASSLGLMNTEAFF; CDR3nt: TGTGCCAGCTCCTTGGGCCTCATGAACACTGAAGCTTTCTTT
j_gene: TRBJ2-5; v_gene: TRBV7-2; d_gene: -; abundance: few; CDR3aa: CASSFYICSALGETQYF; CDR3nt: -
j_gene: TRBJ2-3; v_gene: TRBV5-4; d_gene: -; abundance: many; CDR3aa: CASSQNRADTQYF; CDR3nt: TGTGCCAGCAGCCAGAATCGGGCAGATACGCAGTATTTT
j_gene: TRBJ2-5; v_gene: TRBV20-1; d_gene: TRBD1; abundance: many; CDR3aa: CSARDRTGTRESQYF; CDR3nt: TGCAGTGCTAGAGACCGGACAGGCACAAGAGAGTCCCAGTACTTC
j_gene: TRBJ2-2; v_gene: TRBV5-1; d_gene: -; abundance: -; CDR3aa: CASSFKTGELFF; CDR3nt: TGCGCCAGCAGCTTCAAAACCGGGGAGCTGTTTTTT
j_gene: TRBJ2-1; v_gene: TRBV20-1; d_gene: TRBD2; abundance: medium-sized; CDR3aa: CSARHPSGTSNEQFF; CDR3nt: TGCAGTGCTAGACACCCTAGCGGGACTAGCAATGAGCAGTTCTTC
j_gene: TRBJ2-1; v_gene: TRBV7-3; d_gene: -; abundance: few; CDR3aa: CASSLSGGTEQFF; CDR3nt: TGTGCCAGCAGCTTAAGTGGGGGCACTGAGCAGTTCTTC
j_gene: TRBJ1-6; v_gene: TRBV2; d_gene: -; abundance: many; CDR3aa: CASSQEEGGGSPLHF; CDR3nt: TGTGCCAGCAGCCAGGAGGAGGGAGGGGGGTCACCCCTCCACTTT
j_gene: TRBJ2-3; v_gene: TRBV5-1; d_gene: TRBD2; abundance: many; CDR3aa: CASQLSSSGSGRDTQYF; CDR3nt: TGCGCCAGTCAACTCTCCTCCAGCGGGAGTGGAAGAGATACGCAGTATTTT